This entry is about one T cell receptor (beta chain). Its antigen remains unidentified. TCRdb reanalysed the reads using MiXCR and keeps one entry per CDR3 protein. The sample has under 850,000 distinct CDR3 sequences, 30% to 40% seen once. The entry originates in a study of T cell repertoires in cytomegalovirus infection. The CDR3 is made up of 13 amino acids. Germline V gives CDR1 DFQATT, CDR2 SNEGSKA (reference sequence). V was clipped by 5 bases and J by 2 bases, with 10 bases between them. Study results and caveats: CMV-specific HLA-C-restricted TCR beta clonotypes dominated the ex vivo response.

The receptor was derived from a human donor in good health (CMV status not recorded). Some clones in this sample may be carry-over from other donors' samples. The sequenced sample was cultured PBMCs, obtained from culture after CMV antigen stimulation. V is TRBV20-1 and J is TRBJ1-5, with TRBD1 as a possible D gene (6 bases). CDR3 sequence (DNA): TGCAGTGCTGTGAGACAGGGCAATCAGCCCCAGCATTTT. Its translation is CSAVRQGNQPQHF.